These 7 T cell receptor beta chains were sequenced from one sample in a study of blood T cell repertoires in COVID-19. The data were produced by immunoSEQ multiplex PCR, yet TCRdb's version contains in-frame clones alone and is incomplete. The data contain about 160,000 clones, about four fifths of them singletons. Sequenced material: peripheral blood. The receptors derive from a woman at least 80 years old with active or convalescent COVID-19.

The chain recombines TRBV11-3 with TRBJ2-1, with D perhaps TRBD1 (6 bases). V was trimmed by 5 bases and J by 10 bases, leaving 12 bases between them. CDR3 size: 12 residues. CDR1 and CDR2 from the germline V gene are SGHNT and YENEEA. The chain's CDR3 is CASSLTDREQFF. The CDR3 region has the DNA TGTGCCAGCAGCCTTACTGACAGGGAGCAGTTCTTC.

V gene TRBV7-9 combines with J gene TRBJ1-1; a weak D match, TRBD1 (5 bases). Germline CDR1 and CDR2: SEHNR and FQNEAQ (reference sequence). V gave up 3 bases and J gave up 4 bases, with 12 bases separating them. This CDR3 has 14 amino acids. In nucleotides, the CDR3 is TGTGCCAGCAGCTTGGACATTTTTGGCACTGAAGCTTTCTTT. Its translation: CASSLDIFGTEAFF. The full variable domain, rest sourced from reference TRBV7-9 and TRBJ1-1, is DTGVSQNPRHKITKRGQNVTFRCDPISEHNRLYWYRQTLGQGPEFLTYFQNEAQLEKSRLLSDRFSAERPKGSFSTLEIQRTEQGDSAMYLCASSLDIFGTEAFFGQGTRLTVV.

The V call is TRBV10-3, the J call TRBJ1-2; a possible D gene is TRBD1 (5 bases). There are 16 residues in the CDR3. The V and J ends lost 2 bases and 3 bases respectively, with 16 bases between them. Germline CDR1 is ENHRY and CDR2 is SYGVKD. CDR3 loop: CAISETGDFRDYGYTF. CDR3 sequence (DNA): TGTGCCATCAGTGAGACCGGGGACTTTAGGGACTATGGCTACACCTTC.

The chain carries TRBV7-3 and TRBJ2-1, with 9 bases identical to TRBD2. Germline lookup yields CDR1 SGHTA and CDR2 FQGTGA. V lost 4 bases, J lost 9 bases, and 4 bases stayed unmatched. The CDR3 has 13 amino acids. Written as DNA, the CDR3 is TGTGCCAGCAGCTCCACGCGGGGGGGTGAGCAGTTCTTC. Translation gives CASSSTRGGEQFF.

The V call is TRBV6-5, the J call TRBJ1-6, with no clear D. Trimming removed 7 bases at V and 10 bases at J, with 17 bases between. Per the germline V gene, CDR1 is MNHEY and CDR2 is SVGAGI. The CDR3 extends over 14 amino acids. CDR3 in DNA: TGTGCCAGCAAAGAGGGAGTGTTCGGGTCACCCCTCCACTTT. This translates into CASKEGVFGSPLHF.

The gene calls are TRBV5-1 and TRBJ2-2; D might be TRBD2 (6 bases). This CDR3 region has 15 residues. V lost 3 bases and J 2 bases, leaving 11 bases between the germline ends. Germline-derived CDR1 and CDR2 are SGHRS and YFSETQ. This CDR3 is CASSSELANTGELFF. The DNA for the CDR3 is TGCGCCAGCAGCTCGGAACTAGCTAACACCGGGGAGCTGTTTTTT.

V and J are TRBV25-1 and TRBJ1-6; TRBD1 is a possible D gene (5 bases). The CDR3 runs 15 residues. The V and J ends lost 11 bases and 7 bases respectively, with 21 bases between them. The V gene's germline CDR1 is MGHDK and CDR2 SYGVNS. The CDR3 region has the DNA TGTGCCGATAGCAGGGCCACTCCGGGCAATTCACCCCTCCACTTT. Residues: CADSRATPGNSPLHF.